The present TCR beta chain was sequenced within a study of a mutant IDH1 vaccine in newly diagnosed glioma listed by TCRdb under 2021. Some background on the complete study: In the chemotherapy-containing groups, vaccination started alongside temozolomide cycles, whereas in patients who had radiotherapy alone it started 4-6 weeks after radiotherapy. Of the roughly 32 patients who were treated, around 62% were male and around 40% were female, and the mean age was approximately 40 years. Prior to enrollment, patients had been given standard therapy consisting of radiotherapy alone, temozolomide alone, or radiochemotherapy with temozolomide, with the combination given to most patients. The week-35 safety follow-up took place at visit V12, and the week-47 end of study took place at visit V13. Peripheral blood was drawn at six visits: V03 (baseline), V05, V07, V10, V12 and V13. For exploratory analyses, 25 to 30 treated patients had longitudinal TCRB deep sequencing done wherever samples were available.

Concerning this clone itself: It lacks a known antigen. No quality values exist for individual bases; no much larger clone is one base distant.

The protocol used for the library was the immunoSEQ multiplex PCR assay. Rearranged TCR beta chain sequences were amplified using the hsTCRB Kit according to the manufacturer's protocol. Sequencing of TCRB libraries was carried out on an Illumina MiSeq. Concerning the study's data processing: Demultiplexing, trimming and gene mapping were performed with the kit vendor's proprietary platform. In TCRdb, the immuneACCESS table is reduced to in-frame sequences with V and J assigned. These tables do not hold every clone; where another copy was compared, an unresolved V gene accounts for under half, and the others remain unexplained. V and J calls and clone size are as listed in that table; D and trimming were resolved from the DNA. Across this sample there are about 54,000 clones, with around four fifths seen only once. Of the sample, approximately 4.3% falls within the top ten clones. The label giving this sample's time point can be read as: week 35, safety follow-up. Every vaccine dose consisted of 300 ug of a 20-mer mutant IDH1 peptide in Montanide, administered subcutaneously together with topical imiquimod. Eight vaccinations were administered to patients in weeks 1, 3, 5, 7, 11, 15, 19 and 23, corresponding to visits V03 through V10. Newly diagnosed WHO grade 3 or 4 IDH1-mutant astrocytomas showing loss of nuclear ATRX were present in the donors. The samples were drawn from NOA16, a multicentre, single-arm, open-label phase I trial in Germany that tested a mutant IDH1 peptide vaccine in humans for the first time. Genomic DNA for TCRB sequencing was isolated from EDTA blood with the DNeasy Blood and Tissue Kit.

The paper's findings and limits, for the study overall: No apparent relationship was observed between pseudoprogression and alterations in the top peripheral T cell clonotypes detected by TCRB sequencing. Immune responses induced by the vaccine were seen in approximately 92% of patients across multiple MHC alleles. Selection of PBMC samples for TCRB deep sequencing was based on availability. The authors stated that sample limitations prevented analyses of patient blood samples from being reproduced.

This sequence was found in a woman between 18 and 30 years old with glioma. Sequencing used PBMCs, obtained from a glioma patient whose treatment included an IDH1 peptide vaccine.

The CDR3 sequence is CASRGGGENTEAFF. The base sequence is TGCGCCAGCAGAGGGGGAGGGGAGAACACTGAAGCTTTCTTT. The V gene is TRBV5-1 and the J gene is TRBJ1-1; TRBD1 is perhaps the D gene, given 6 matching bases. A distance of 12 bases separates the germline ends of V and J, which lose 5 bases and 1 base respectively. Reading the germline V gene gives CDR1 SGHRS and CDR2 YFSETQ. Counted from cysteine to phenylalanine, this CDR3 has 14 amino acids. The read is trimmed to its CDR3 DNA, 42 bases read in frame from base 1. Extended through the reference TRBV5-1 and TRBJ1-1 proteins, this CDR3 yields the full variable domain: KAGVTQTPRYLIKTRGQQVTLSCSPISGHRSVSWYQQTPGQGLQFLFEYFSETQRNKGNFPGRFSGRQFSNSRSEMNVSTLELGDSALYLCASRGGGENTEAFFGQGTRLTVV.